This TCR beta chain was sequenced for a study of shared T cell receptors in the human thymus. The repertoire was sequenced with immunoSEQ multiplex PCR; TCRdb's copy has only in-frame clones and lacks some. The sample lists almost 550,000 clones; 75% to 80% were seen once. This clone was seen a single time. The germline gives CDR1 SGHNT, CDR2 YYREEE (reference sequence). The CDR3 is 19 residues long. The V segment lost 4 bases and the J segment 3 bases; nucleotides outside the gene matches: 19. The sample was also linked to a second study, of human thymus T cells. As that report states: Infants, healthy and Finnish, who were having corrective surgery for congenital heart defects served as donors. Obtained as resections during corrective heart surgery, the thymus tissue was then studied.

The TCR comes from a boy under two years old with a congenital heart defect. The chain has TRBV5-4 and TRBJ2-7, with 10 positions matching TRBD2. What was sequenced was thymocytes. The CDR3 region has the DNA TGTGCCAGCAGCCGCCGTCCGGAGCCCTCGGAGCGGGAGGGCTACGAGCAGTACTTC. Translating it yields CASSRRPEPSEREGYEQYF.